The rows below give T cell receptor beta chains drawn from one sample of a study of blood T cells in healthy people across ages. TCRdb recomputed calls from the 5' RACE reads with MiXCR, one row per CDR3 protein. The sample yields 1,500,000 or so distinct CDR3 sequences, approximately 59% seen once. The specimen sequenced was blood. These receptors came from a man between 18 and 35 years old in good health. Both conserved end residues are part of each CDR3. D genes are given only for firm matches. Clone size appears in some rows only: once, few, many, or a class for an expanded clone.

size: .; J: TRBJ2-4; D: .; V: TRBV7-9; DNA: TGTGCCAGCAGCACGAGGTGGGGGTCAGCCAAAAACATTCAGTACTTC; CDR3: CASSTRWGSAKNIQYF
size: few; J: TRBJ1-2; D: .; V: TRBV29-1; DNA: TGCAGCGTCCGGGGCCTCTTTAGCGAAGGCTACACCTTC; CDR3: CSVRGLFSEGYTF
size: .; J: TRBJ2-3; D: TRBD2; V: TRBV6-5; DNA: TGTGCCAGCAGTTTATCTAGCGGGAGGAGTGGCACAGATACGCAGTATTTT; CDR3: CASSLSSGRSGTDTQYF
size: .; J: TRBJ1-2; D: TRBD1; V: TRBV4-2; DNA: TGTGCCAGCAGCCAAGACCCGGGACAGGATCCCTATGGCTACACCTTC; CDR3: CASSQDPGQDPYGYTF
size: few; J: TRBJ2-2; D: .; V: TRBV20-1; DNA: TGCAGTGCTAGGACGGGACTCAACACCGGGGAGCTGTTTTTT; CDR3: CSARTGLNTGELFF
size: .; J: TRBJ2-1; D: .; V: TRBV3-1; DNA: TGTGCCAGCAGCCAAGATCCTGGACGGATCAATGAGCAGTTCTTC; CDR3: CASSQDPGRINEQFF
size: .; J: TRBJ2-7; D: .; V: TRBV2; DNA: TGTGCCAGCACTCCGACTAGAACACGCTACGAGCAGTACTTC; CDR3: CASTPTRTRYEQYF
size: .; J: TRBJ2-1; D: TRBD2; V: TRBV4-2; DNA: TGTGCCAGCAGCCAAGGGTCTTTGGCTAGCGGGTATAGTAACAATGAGCAGTTCTTC; CDR3: CASSQGSLASGYSNNEQFF
size: .; J: TRBJ2-7; D: .; V: TRBV11-2; DNA: TGTGCCAGTAGCCCTTCGGACAGCACGGTTCCAGACGAGCAGTACTTC; CDR3: CASSPSDSTVPDEQYF
size: once; J: TRBJ2-7; D: .; V: TRBV5-1; DNA: TGCGCCAGCAGCCCCCGTTGGGGTGACTCCTACGAGCAGTACTTC; CDR3: CASSPRWGDSYEQYF
size: .; J: TRBJ2-3; D: TRBD2; V: TRBV2; DNA: TGTGCCAGCAGTAATAGCGGGAACACAGATACGCAGTATTTT; CDR3: CASSNSGNTDTQYF
size: .; J: TRBJ2-1; D: TRBD2; V: TRBV20-1; DNA: TGCAGTGCTAGAGGAAGTGGACTAGCGGGAGAGTTGTTCTTC; CDR3: CSARGSGLAGELFF
size: .; J: TRBJ2-1; D: .; V: TRBV9; DNA: TGTGCCAGCAGCGTAGGGTCTGTGGGAACCTACAATGAGCAGTTCTTC; CDR3: CASSVGSVGTYNEQFF
size: once; J: TRBJ2-7; D: TRBD1; V: TRBV4-3; DNA: TGCGCCAGCAGCCAATCCGGGACAGGGAGCGAGCAGTACTTC; CDR3: CASSQSGTGSEQYF
size: few; J: TRBJ2-1; D: TRBD2; V: TRBV7-2; DNA: TGTGCCAGCAGCTTAGGACTAGCAGGTAGCGAAGAGCAGTTCTTC; CDR3: CASSLGLAGSEEQFF
size: .; J: TRBJ2-3; D: TRBD2; V: TRBV9; DNA: TGTGCCAGCAGCGTAGGACTAGCGGAAACAGATACGCGGTATTTT; CDR3: CASSVGLAETDTRYF
size: .; J: TRBJ2-3; D: TRBD2; V: TRBV4-3; DNA: TGCGCCAGCAGCCAATTAGCGGGGGGGGGAATCACAGATACGCAGTATTTT; CDR3: CASSQLAGGGITDTQYF
size: .; J: TRBJ2-1; D: TRBD2; V: TRBV4-2; DNA: TGTGCCAGCAGCTTTAGCGGGGGGGCCATAAATGAGCAGTTCTTC; CDR3: CASSFSGGAINEQFF
size: .; J: TRBJ1-1; D: TRBD1; V: TRBV7-9; DNA: TGTGCCAGCAGCCCATTACAGGGGATTGACACTGAAGCTTTCTTT; CDR3: CASSPLQGIDTEAFF
size: .; J: TRBJ2-7; D: .; V: TRBV4-1; DNA: TGCGCCAGCAGCCCATCACCCGGGCCGTCCTACGAGCAGTACTTC; CDR3: CASSPSPGPSYEQYF
size: .; J: TRBJ1-1; D: .; V: TRBV10-3; DNA: TGTGCCATCATGGGGAACACTGAAGCTTTCTTT; CDR3: CAIMGNTEAFF
size: .; J: TRBJ2-1; D: .; V: TRBV28; DNA: TGTGCCAGCAGGCTTAGCTTTGCCCAAGAGACCCAGTTCTTC; CDR3: CASRLSFAQETQFF
size: few; J: TRBJ2-3; D: .; V: TRBV11-2; DNA: TGTGCCAGCCAGACAACCGGGAACACAGATACGCAGTATTTT; CDR3: CASQTTGNTDTQYF
size: few; J: TRBJ2-4; D: TRBD1; V: TRBV7-9; DNA: TGTGCCAGCAGCTTGGCACCGGGACAGGGAAAAAACATTCAGTACTTC; CDR3: CASSLAPGQGKNIQYF
size: .; J: TRBJ2-1; D: TRBD1; V: TRBV29-1; DNA: TGCAGCGTCCACCTACCGGGACAGTGCAGGAATGAGCAGTTCTTC; CDR3: CSVHLPGQCRNEQFF
size: .; J: TRBJ2-7; D: TRBD1; V: TRBV13; DNA: TGTGCCAGCAGCCCCCCAACCGACAGGGCCGGCGCCGAGCAGTACTTC; CDR3: CASSPPTDRAGAEQYF
size: .; J: TRBJ2-5; D: TRBD1; V: TRBV29-1; DNA: TGCAGCGCGGGACAGGGAAGTGGGGAGACCCAGTACTTC; CDR3: CSAGQGSGETQYF
size: .; J: TRBJ1-1; D: .; V: TRBV9; DNA: TGTGCCAGCAGCGCCGGACAGTACACTGAAGCTTTCTTT; CDR3: CASSAGQYTEAFF
size: .; J: TRBJ2-1; D: .; V: TRBV9; DNA: TGTGCCAGCAGTTCTTGGGCCTCCTACAATGAGCAGTTCTTC; CDR3: CASSSWASYNEQFF
size: .; J: TRBJ2-1; D: .; V: TRBV4-1; DNA: TGCGCCAGCAGCCAAGATCCCCCCCTCCAGGGCAATGAGCAGTTCTTC; CDR3: CASSQDPPLQGNEQFF
size: .; J: TRBJ2-5; D: TRBD2; V: TRBV7-2; DNA: TGTGCCAGCAGCTTGATACTAGCGGGGGGGCACGAGACCCAGTACTTC; CDR3: CASSLILAGGHETQYF